The following is a T cell receptor (beta chain) sequence with its context. This clonotype has only a few counts. Its antigen remains undetermined. One base away there is no much larger clone; base qualities are not given. This record comes from a study of blood T cells in healthy people across ages (dated by TCRdb to 2015 to 2017). Concerning the study at large: In model experiments, template switching captured roughly one uniquely barcoded TCR beta cDNA molecule for every two T cells. To track age-related changes in TCR beta repertoire diversity, the study relied on deep sequencing normalized with unique cDNA molecular identifiers. Four age groups were formed from the donors: young (average about 16 years), middle-aged (approximately 41), aged (about 62) and long-lived (approximately 78). To avoid experimental bias, donors of different ages were distributed randomly across sequencing lanes. For two donors (one aged 18 to 29 and one aged 80 or older), the study analyzed two additional independent replicas of 1 million unique cDNA reads from the same blood draw. What the work shows at the level of the full study, not this receptor alone: Estimates of total diversity from one million sequenced T cells were regarded as lower bounds and underestimates. The long-lived group showed more naive CD4+ T cells, fewer expanded clones and increased TCR diversity than the aged group, suggesting age selection. Since profiling was done on bulk unsorted PBMCs, naive and antigen-experienced compartments could not be conclusively compared. Observed TCR beta diversity per million T cells fell roughly linearly with age, and a significant reduction was already apparent by age around 36. Because donor CMV infection status was unknown, age-related changes in expanded clonotypes were potentially confounded. There was a strong correlation between observed TCR beta diversity and the percentage of naive T cells measured by flow cytometry.

As encoded in the germline V gene (reference sequence), CDR1 is MNHNY while CDR2 is SVGAGI. Counted from cysteine to phenylalanine, this CDR3 has 15 amino acids. Only the CDR3 DNA stays, 45 bases, in frame from base 1. The V end loses 2 bases and the J end loses 0 bases, and a stretch of 8 bases separates them. The library was obtained by 5' RACE. Sequencing was carried out with an Illumina HiSeq 2500. A second about 7 to 11 cycle PCR used a sample-barcoded 5' primer and a J-beta primer mix. Each TCR beta cDNA molecule received a unique molecular identifier from a template-switch 5' adaptor carrying 12 random nucleotides. Each sample yielded at least 2.5 million CDR3-containing paired-end reads. The Mint cDNA synthesis kit, primed by a TRBC-specific oligonucleotide, was used to synthesize first-strand cDNA from all RNA. After uracil-DNA glycosylase treatment, a first 18-cycle PCR used universal primers M1SS and BC2_uni_R on all cDNA. In the authors' own workflow: For normalization, 1 million high-quality reads, each with a distinct molecular identifier, were randomly selected from each sample. Instead of being binned into consensus sequences, reads with shared molecular identifiers were discarded. MiTCR, set to a Q25 quality threshold and the strictest error-elimination algorithm, was used for CDR3 identification, clonotype clustering and error correction. A nonparametric unseen species model with Euler transformation was used to estimate lower-bound total TCR beta diversity. TCRdb ran its own pipeline on the public reads, namely fastp trimming at Q25 and MiXCR clone calling, and kept in-frame beta chains. Under each unique CDR3 protein, matching rows form one entry showing the most common genes and DNA. What appears here as the V and J calls and clone size reflects TCRdb's work, not the paper's. A total of fewer than 1.5 million distinct CDR3 sequences appear in this sample, roughly 45% of them only once. The ten biggest clones cover roughly 8.2% of the sample.

The donors were roughly 40 Caucasian individuals from Russia, aged roughly 6 to 100 years, who were systemically healthy. Around 10 milliliters of peripheral blood were collected from each donor into EDTA-treated Vacutainer tubes. Ficoll-Paque density-gradient centrifugation was used to isolate PBMCs, with at least 6 million per sample. Trizol reagent was used to extract total RNA from PBMCs, with at least 6 micrograms per sample. For every donor, an aliquot of PBMCs went through flow cytometry to measure the percentages of naive CD45RAhigh/CD27high T cells. The specimen sequenced was blood. This sequence uses TRBV6-6 and TRBJ1-3, with the D gene call left open. This TCR derives from a woman aged 18-35 years in good health. CDR3 sequence: CASSYGQSSGNTIYF. The base sequence is TGTGCCAGCAGTTACGGGCAGTCCTCTGGAAACACCATATATTTT.